This TCR beta chain stems from a study of response to subunit inactivated influenza vaccine. General study points: Few new T cells, the authors suggested, are recruited by each seasonal influenza vaccination.

TCRdb re-called the RT-PCR reads through MiXCR, storing one row per CDR3 protein. This table holds 800,000 or so distinct CDR3 sequences, over 20% found once. The CDR3 extends over 15 amino acids. Germline CDR1 and CDR2: MNHNS and SASEGT. Germline trimming cut 6 bases from V and 5 bases from J; bases unmatched to any gene: 6. Concerning this clonotype itself: Its antigen remains unknown.

The TCR was taken from a middle-aged man who received an inactivated influenza vaccine. The genes are TRBV6-1 and TRBJ2-2; 10 bases are shared with TRBD1. The sequences come from PBMCs from blood, collected roughly 5 days after vaccination. DNA for the CDR3: TGTGCCAGCAGCGAGACAGGGGGCCGGACCGGGGAGCTGTTTTTT. This sequence encodes CASSETGGRTGELFF.